The rows below give T cell receptor beta chains drawn from one sample of a study of PD-L1 blockade in urothelial cancer. Assay used: immunoSEQ multiplex PCR; TCRdb lists only in-frame clones, some missing. In the table there are about 41,000 clones, approximately 85% of which are singletons. This specimen was PBMCs, taken around atezolizumab (anti-PD-L1) treatment. The receptor set was obtained from a man between 65 and 85 years old with urothelial cancer. Each CDR3 is given with its conserved first and last residue. The D gene is left open where the match is weak. Part of the rows lack a size; the others show once, few, many or a class for expanded clones.

clone size	D gene	V gene	J gene	CDR3 protein	CDR3 DNA
-	-	TRBV11-1	TRBJ1-3	CASSLLGSLSGNTIYF	TGTGCCAGCAGCTTATTGGGCAGCCTCTCTGGAAACACCATATATTTT
-	TRBD1	TRBV7-2	TRBJ1-2	CASSLAAGGYYGYTF	TGTGCCAGCAGCTTAGCGGCAGGGGGCTACTATGGCTACACCTTC
-	-	TRBV19	TRBJ1-4	CASMSDEKLFF	TGTGCCAGTATGTCGGATGAAAAACTGTTTTTT
-	-	TRBV7-2	TRBJ2-5	CASSSPPGSETQYF	TGTGCCAGCAGCTCCCCCCCGGGATCCGAGACCCAGTACTTC
few	TRBD1	TRBV7-8	TRBJ2-1	CASSSTLWDRGRNEQFF	TGTGCCAGCAGCTCTACTCTTTGGGACAGGGGGCGTAATGAGCAGTTCTTC
-	TRBD2	TRBV5-1	TRBJ2-1	CASTSTSGLVDEQFF	TGCGCCAGCACCTCGACTAGCGGGTTGGTCGATGAGCAGTTCTTC
-	-	TRBV18	TRBJ1-1	CASSPFTNSGTEAFF	TGTGCCAGCTCACCATTTACCAATTCGGGCACTGAAGCTTTCTTT
-	-	TRBV7-9	TRBJ2-1	CASSPGQQVNEQFF	TGTGCCAGCAGCCCGGGTCAACAGGTGAATGAGCAGTTCTTC
-	-	TRBV2	TRBJ2-3	CASRAGEGTDTQYF	TGTGCCAGCAGGGCAGGGGAGGGGACAGATACGCAGTATTTT
few	TRBD1	TRBV7-6	TRBJ2-7	CASSLDRGPSYEQYF	TGTGCCAGCAGCCTCGACAGGGGACCCTCCTACGAGCAGTACTTC
-	-	TRBV5-4	TRBJ2-1	CASSPTRSYNEQFF	TGTGCCAGCAGCCCGACTAGGTCCTACAATGAGCAGTTCTTC